The rows below give T cell receptor beta chains drawn from one sample of a study of blood T cell repertoires in COVID-19. Here immunoSEQ multiplex PCR was the method, and the copy in TCRdb shows in-frame clones only, minus some. The sample shows hundreds of thousands of clones, 70% to 90% of them seen only once. The sequencing input was PBMCs or T cells enriched from blood (not recorded which). Receptor source: a woman aged 40 to 50 who had recovered from COVID-19. The CDR3 runs from the conserved cysteine through the conserved F or W. A D gene is named only where the DNA matches it firmly. Size tells how often a clone was seen (once, few, many) or the class of an expanded clone, and some rows leave it out.

J gene: TRBJ1-5; CDR3 length: 13; V gene: TRBV28; D gene: .; clone size: .; CDR3 DNA: TGTGCCGTTCAAAAAGACAGTAATCAGCCCCAGCATTTT; CDR3 protein: CAVQKDSNQPQHF
J gene: TRBJ2-3; CDR3 length: 13; V gene: TRBV3-1/TRBV3-2; D gene: .; clone size: .; CDR3 DNA: TGTGCCAGCAGCCAATCCGGGACTGCCCGCGTGTATTTT; CDR3 protein: CASSQSGTARVYF
J gene: TRBJ1-1; CDR3 length: 15; V gene: TRBV19; D gene: .; clone size: once; CDR3 DNA: TGTGCCAGTAGGGAGGCGGTATTGTCGTCCACTGAAGCTTTCTTT; CDR3 protein: CASREAVLSSTEAFF
J gene: TRBJ2-3; CDR3 length: 15; V gene: TRBV11-2; D gene: TRBD2; clone size: .; CDR3 DNA: TGTGCCAGCAGGTATCTAGCGGGTGGCACAGATACGCAGTATTTT; CDR3 protein: CASRYLAGGTDTQYF
J gene: TRBJ2-7; CDR3 length: 13; V gene: TRBV5-4; D gene: .; clone size: .; CDR3 DNA: TGTGCCAGCAGCTTGGGCCAGTCCTACGAGCAGTACTTC; CDR3 protein: CASSLGQSYEQYF
J gene: TRBJ2-3; CDR3 length: 16; V gene: TRBV10-3; D gene: TRBD2; clone size: .; CDR3 DNA: TGTGCCATCAAACGATCTAGCGGGAGTCGCACAGATACGCAGTATTTT; CDR3 protein: CAIKRSSGSRTDTQYF
J gene: TRBJ2-5; CDR3 length: 16; V gene: TRBV6-2/TRBV6-3; D gene: TRBD2; clone size: .; CDR3 DNA: TGTGCCAGCAGTCGACCGATAGCGGGAACCCAAGAGACCCAGTACTTC; CDR3 protein: CASSRPIAGTQETQYF
J gene: TRBJ2-5; CDR3 length: 15; V gene: TRBV7-3; D gene: TRBD2; clone size: .; CDR3 DNA: TGTGCCAGCAGCTTAAACGGGGGGGTCCAAGAGACCCAGTACTTC; CDR3 protein: CASSLNGGVQETQYF
J gene: TRBJ1-6; CDR3 length: 14; V gene: TRBV18; D gene: .; clone size: .; CDR3 DNA: TGTGCCAGCTCACCCTCGGGGTTGAATTCACCCCTCCACTTT; CDR3 protein: CASSPSGLNSPLHF
J gene: TRBJ1-6; CDR3 length: 14; V gene: TRBV28; D gene: .; clone size: .; CDR3 DNA: TGTGCCAGCAGGGGGGGAGGGATTAGGTCACCCCTCCACTTT; CDR3 protein: CASRGGGIRSPLHF
J gene: TRBJ2-1; CDR3 length: 18; V gene: TRBV19; D gene: TRBD2; clone size: .; CDR3 DNA: TGTGCCAGTAGTCAATCCGGGACTAGCGCTAGCTCCTACAATGAGCAGTTCTTC; CDR3 protein: CASSQSGTSASSYNEQFF
J gene: TRBJ1-4; CDR3 length: 16; V gene: TRBV28; D gene: .; clone size: .; CDR3 DNA: TGTGCCAGCAGTTTTTATATCGGGGCAACTAATGAAAAACTGTTTTTT; CDR3 protein: CASSFYIGATNEKLFF
J gene: TRBJ1-6; CDR3 length: 15; V gene: TRBV3-1/TRBV3-2; D gene: .; clone size: .; CDR3 DNA: TGTGCCAGCAGCCAAGAGGGGGGACGGAGGTCACCCCTCCACTTT; CDR3 protein: CASSQEGGRRSPLHF
J gene: TRBJ2-7; CDR3 length: 16; V gene: TRBV15; D gene: TRBD1; clone size: .; CDR3 DNA: TGTGCCACCAGCGGCGACAGGGTGAAGAGCTCCTACGAGCAGTACTTC; CDR3 protein: CATSGDRVKSSYEQYF
J gene: TRBJ2-3; CDR3 length: 15; V gene: TRBV7-2; D gene: .; clone size: .; CDR3 DNA: TGTGCCAGCAGCTTAGGATTATTAGTTGCGGATACGCAGTATTTT; CDR3 protein: CASSLGLLVADTQYF
J gene: TRBJ2-7; CDR3 length: 13; V gene: TRBV21-1; D gene: .; clone size: once; CDR3 DNA: TGTGCCAGCCTTAGTGGACAGTTTGACGAGCAGTACTTC; CDR3 protein: CASLSGQFDEQYF
J gene: TRBJ2-7; CDR3 length: 15; V gene: TRBV4-3; D gene: .; clone size: .; CDR3 DNA: TGCGCCAGCAGCCAAGGACAGGGAGGAGCCTACGAGCAGTACTTC; CDR3 protein: CASSQGQGGAYEQYF
J gene: TRBJ1-6; CDR3 length: 18; V gene: TRBV28; D gene: .; clone size: .; CDR3 DNA: TGTGCCAGCAGAACTAATACAGGTCTTGGCACCTATAATTCACCCCTCCACTTT; CDR3 protein: CASRTNTGLGTYNSPLHF
J gene: TRBJ1-5; CDR3 length: 19; V gene: TRBV6-9; D gene: TRBD1; clone size: .; CDR3 DNA: TGTGCCAGCAGTTATTCGAAGGGGTACAGGGGGCTAGGGAATCAGCCCCAGCATTTT; CDR3 protein: CASSYSKGYRGLGNQPQHF
J gene: TRBJ2-5; CDR3 length: 14; V gene: TRBV28; D gene: .; clone size: .; CDR3 DNA: TGTGCCAGCCGACGGACAGTTTTGAAAGAGACCCAGTACTTC; CDR3 protein: CASRRTVLKETQYF
J gene: TRBJ2-2; CDR3 length: 16; V gene: TRBV9; D gene: .; clone size: .; CDR3 DNA: TGTGCCAGCAGCGTATCTGGACAGTTAAAGACCGGGGAGCTGTTTTTT; CDR3 protein: CASSVSGQLKTGELFF
J gene: TRBJ2-7; CDR3 length: 15; V gene: TRBV19; D gene: .; clone size: .; CDR3 DNA: TGTGCCAGTAGTACCGTCACGGGGGGCCGCTACGAGCAGTACTTC; CDR3 protein: CASSTVTGGRYEQYF
J gene: TRBJ2-7; CDR3 length: 13; V gene: TRBV12-3/TRBV12-4; D gene: .; clone size: .; CDR3 DNA: TGTGCCAGCAGTTGGAGGATTACCTACGAGCAGTACTTC; CDR3 protein: CASSWRITYEQYF
J gene: TRBJ2-5; CDR3 length: 14; V gene: TRBV5-4; D gene: .; clone size: .; CDR3 DNA: TGTGCCAGCAGCCACATCATCTCTCAAGAGACCCAGTACTTC; CDR3 protein: CASSHIISQETQYF
J gene: TRBJ1-2; CDR3 length: 15; V gene: TRBV19; D gene: .; clone size: .; CDR3 DNA: TGTGCCAGTAGTATAGAAGGGAGCCGTCTTCGGGGCTACACCTTC; CDR3 protein: CASSIEGSRLRGYTF
J gene: TRBJ1-2; CDR3 length: 14; V gene: TRBV20-1; D gene: TRBD1; clone size: .; CDR3 DNA: TGCAGTGCTAGTTGGGGACAGGCAAACTATGGCTACACCTTC; CDR3 protein: CSASWGQANYGYTF
J gene: TRBJ2-1; CDR3 length: 13; V gene: TRBV7-9; D gene: .; clone size: .; CDR3 DNA: TGTGCCAGCAGCTTGGGCAGTAACAATGAGCAGTTCTTC; CDR3 protein: CASSLGSNNEQFF
J gene: TRBJ1-3; CDR3 length: 14; V gene: TRBV27; D gene: .; clone size: .; CDR3 DNA: TGTGCCAGCAGCCCCTTGGGCTCGGGAAACACCATATATTTT; CDR3 protein: CASSPLGSGNTIYF
J gene: TRBJ2-7; CDR3 length: 14; V gene: TRBV5-1; D gene: TRBD2; clone size: .; CDR3 DNA: TGCGCCAGCAGCCCTGGGACTAGCGGGAGCGAGCAGTACTTC; CDR3 protein: CASSPGTSGSEQYF
J gene: TRBJ1-6; CDR3 length: 16; V gene: TRBV24-1; D gene: .; clone size: .; CDR3 DNA: TGTGCCACCAGTGATTCCCGGAGGGGGGGAAATTCACCCCTCCACTTT; CDR3 protein: CATSDSRRGGNSPLHF
J gene: TRBJ1-2; CDR3 length: 14; V gene: TRBV7-8; D gene: .; clone size: .; CDR3 DNA: TGTGCCAGCAGCACGAACGGGGCTAACTATGGCTACACCTTC; CDR3 protein: CASSTNGANYGYTF
J gene: TRBJ2-7; CDR3 length: 15; V gene: TRBV6-6; D gene: TRBD1; clone size: .; CDR3 DNA: TGTGCCAGCAGTTCCACCCGGGACAGGGGCCACGAGCAGTACTTC; CDR3 protein: CASSSTRDRGHEQYF
J gene: TRBJ1-4; CDR3 length: 15; V gene: TRBV2; D gene: .; clone size: .; CDR3 DNA: TGTGCCTCCAGCAGCACCAGGAACCTTAATGAAAAACTGTTTTTT; CDR3 protein: CASSSTRNLNEKLFF
J gene: TRBJ1-4; CDR3 length: 13; V gene: TRBV30; D gene: .; clone size: .; CDR3 DNA: TGTGCCTGGAGTCCCCGGGGGAGAGAAAAACTGTTTTTT; CDR3 protein: CAWSPRGREKLFF
J gene: TRBJ1-1; CDR3 length: 15; V gene: TRBV4-2; D gene: .; clone size: .; CDR3 DNA: TGTGCCAGCAGCCAGCAGGGCCAGTCGAACACTGAAGCTTTCTTT; CDR3 protein: CASSQQGQSNTEAFF
J gene: TRBJ2-5; CDR3 length: 14; V gene: TRBV5-1; D gene: .; clone size: .; CDR3 DNA: TGCGCCAGCAGCTTGGTAGCAAATGGAGAGACCCAGTACTTC; CDR3 protein: CASSLVANGETQYF
J gene: TRBJ2-1; CDR3 length: 13; V gene: TRBV7-9; D gene: .; clone size: .; CDR3 DNA: TGTGCCAGCAGCCCCCCGCGCGGGAATGAGCAGTTCTTC; CDR3 protein: CASSPPRGNEQFF
J gene: TRBJ1-4; CDR3 length: 13; V gene: TRBV28; D gene: TRBD1; clone size: .; CDR3 DNA: TGTGCCAGCGGGACAGGGGCGCGGGAAAAACTGTTTTTT; CDR3 protein: CASGTGAREKLFF
J gene: TRBJ1-6; CDR3 length: 15; V gene: TRBV6-6; D gene: TRBD1; clone size: .; CDR3 DNA: TGTGCCAGCAGTTACTCCGGACAGGGACGTTCACCCCTCCACTTT; CDR3 protein: CASSYSGQGRSPLHF
J gene: TRBJ1-1; CDR3 length: 14; V gene: TRBV7-8; D gene: .; clone size: .; CDR3 DNA: TGTGCCAGCAGCTTACTTTTGGAGGGCCCTGAAGCTTTCTTT; CDR3 protein: CASSLLLEGPEAFF
J gene: TRBJ1-6; CDR3 length: 14; V gene: TRBV27; D gene: .; clone size: .; CDR3 DNA: TGTGCCAGCAGTTTATGGGGAGGGAATTCACCCCTCCACTTT; CDR3 protein: CASSLWGGNSPLHF
J gene: TRBJ1-2; CDR3 length: 15; V gene: TRBV7-8; D gene: .; clone size: once; CDR3 DNA: TGTGCCAGCAGCCCCGGGGGGGACCTTAACTATGGCTACACCTTC; CDR3 protein: CASSPGGDLNYGYTF
J gene: TRBJ1-2; CDR3 length: 12; V gene: TRBV13; D gene: TRBD1; clone size: .; CDR3 DNA: TGTGCCAGCAGCTCCAGGGGGCTCGGCTACACCTTC; CDR3 protein: CASSSRGLGYTF
J gene: TRBJ2-7; CDR3 length: 15; V gene: TRBV7-9; D gene: TRBD1; clone size: few; CDR3 DNA: TGTGCCAGCGCATGGGACAGGGGACCCAGTTACGAGCAGTACTTC; CDR3 protein: CASAWDRGPSYEQYF
J gene: TRBJ1-2; CDR3 length: 11; V gene: TRBV30; D gene: .; clone size: .; CDR3 DNA: TGTGCCTGGAGGACAGGCTTCGGCTACACCTTC; CDR3 protein: CAWRTGFGYTF
J gene: TRBJ1-5; CDR3 length: 15; V gene: TRBV15; D gene: TRBD1; clone size: .; CDR3 DNA: TGTGCCACCAGCAGCAACAGGGGAGGCAATCAGCCCCAGCATTTT; CDR3 protein: CATSSNRGGNQPQHF
J gene: TRBJ1-2; CDR3 length: 13; V gene: TRBV2; D gene: .; clone size: .; CDR3 DNA: TGTGCCAGCATTGGGGGCCCCTTCTATGGCTACACCTTC; CDR3 protein: CASIGGPFYGYTF
J gene: TRBJ2-7; CDR3 length: 17; V gene: TRBV30; D gene: .; clone size: .; CDR3 DNA: TGTGCCTGGAGGGCTTCTTTCCCCATAGCGATCTCCTACGAGCAGTACTTC; CDR3 protein: CAWRASFPIAISYEQYF
J gene: TRBJ2-1; CDR3 length: 16; V gene: TRBV28; D gene: TRBD2; clone size: .; CDR3 DNA: TGTGCCAGCAGTTTGCCCGAAGCGGGAGGGATCAATGAGCAGTTCTTC; CDR3 protein: CASSLPEAGGINEQFF
J gene: TRBJ2-7; CDR3 length: 16; V gene: TRBV19; D gene: TRBD1; clone size: .; CDR3 DNA: TGTGCCACCCTCCTGACCAGGGGGTCAAGCTCCTACGAGCAGTACTTC; CDR3 protein: CATLLTRGSSSYEQYF
J gene: TRBJ2-1; CDR3 length: 16; V gene: TRBV6-5; D gene: TRBD1; clone size: .; CDR3 DNA: TGTGCCAGCAGTTCACCGGGACAGGGAGGCCAGGAGGCCAAGTTCTTC; CDR3 protein: CASSSPGQGGQEAKFF